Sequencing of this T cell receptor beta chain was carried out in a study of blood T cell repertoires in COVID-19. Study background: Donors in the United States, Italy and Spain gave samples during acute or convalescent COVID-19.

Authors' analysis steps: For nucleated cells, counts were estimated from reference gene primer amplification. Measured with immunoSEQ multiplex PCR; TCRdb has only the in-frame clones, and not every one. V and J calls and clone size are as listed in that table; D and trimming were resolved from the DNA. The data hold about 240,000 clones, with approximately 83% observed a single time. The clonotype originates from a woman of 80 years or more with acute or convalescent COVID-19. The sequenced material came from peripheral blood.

The CDR3 here is CASSQDLRRGIGETQYF. For the CDR3, the DNA is TGTGCCAGCAGCCAAGATCTTCGCAGGGGAATAGGGGAGACCCAGTACTTC. This chain links TRBV4-2 with TRBJ2-5; perhaps TRBD1 as D (6 bases). V was shortened by 0 bases and J by 5 bases, with 19 bases between the two germline ends. The CDR3 length is 17 residues. Per the germline V gene, CDR1 is LGHNA and CDR2 is YNFKEQ.